The present T cell receptor (beta chain) was sequenced within a study of blood T cell repertoires in COVID-19. Across the study: COVID-19 samples, acute and convalescent, were from the United States, Italy and Spain. T cells, B-cell-depleted T cells, or PBMCs provided the cDNA or gDNA that served as material.

V lost 1 base, J lost 7 bases, and 8 bases stayed unmatched. There are 16 residues in the CDR3. The V gene's germline CDR1 is PRHDT and CDR2 FYEKMQ (reference sequence). Clones were read by immunoSEQ multiplex PCR, and TCRdb kept only the in-frame ones, dropping some. The sample has around 150,000 clones, 87% seen once. Material for sequencing was peripheral blood. The chain couples TRBV13 to TRBJ2-2; 8 bases align to TRBD2. This receptor was identified in a man in his fifties or sixties with active COVID-19. CDR3 residues: CASSLALTSGHGELFF. CDR3 DNA: TGTGCCAGCAGCTTAGCGTTAACTAGCGGTCACGGGGAGCTGTTTTTT.